This T cell receptor (beta chain) was sequenced for a study of T-cell memory formation after mild COVID-19. From the 5' RACE reads, TCRdb called clonotypes with MiXCR, one entry per CDR3 protein. The table shows 310,000 or so distinct CDR3 sequences, with approximately 15% occurring only once. The CDR3 length is 17 residues. Trimming cost V 1 base and J 7 bases; bases outside gene matches: 15. Germline V gene lookup returns CDR1 SGHTA and CDR2 FQGNSA. The sample was PBMCs or a T cell subset sorted from them (not recorded which). This receptor was identified in a man younger than 35 who had mild COVID-19 (a few samples of this study predate the infection). Cell type and time point are not known. This chain uses TRBV7-2 with TRBJ1-2, with 7 bases identical to TRBD1. The CDR3 nucleotides read TGTGCCAGCAGCTTAGAGTTGGCTGACAGGGTAGGAGGTGGCTACACCTTC. Protein sequence: CASSLELADRVGGGYTF.